This TCR beta chain derives from a study of T-cell reconstitution after alpha-beta-depleted transplantation in children. Study-level points and caveats: Roughly two months post-transplant, alpha-beta T cells reportedly originated from several hundred graft clones that had expanded. Surviving recipient cells, namely T cells and thymic progenitors, were the source of high day-60 TCRbeta diversity in some patients. T-cell counts and diversity at one year following transplant were attributed mainly to newly produced T cells.

This clonotype has a handful of counts. Its antigen is as yet unknown. As it was prepared, the TCRbeta library received unique molecular identifiers. Each CDR3 protein gets one entry after TCRdb re-called the PCR reads with MiXCR. In the table there are 500,000 to 750,000 distinct CDR3 sequences, roughly 27% of which are singletons. The CDR3 is 17 residues long. The V segment lost 2 bases and the J segment 1 base; nucleotides outside the gene matches: 10. Germline V lookup: CDR1 SGHDT, CDR2 YYEEEE. The origin of this receptor is a boy younger than two with Wiskott-Aldrich syndrome, due to receive a stem cell transplant. The starting material was PBMCs, obtained before TCRalphabeta/CD19-depleted stem cell transplant. The chain has TRBV5-6 and TRBJ2-7; 9 bases fit TRBD2. The CDR3 here is CASSFFRREGRSYEQYF. In nucleotides, the CDR3 is TGTGCCAGCAGCTTCTTTCGGCGGGAGGGCCGATCCTACGAGCAGTACTTC.